These 17 T cell receptor beta chains were sequenced from one sample in a study of cytomegalovirus exposure and HLA in healthy donors. The PCR contained 60 Vbeta and 13 Jbeta primers. Only in-frame clones appear in the TCRdb table, and some are missing; sequencing was by immunoSEQ multiplex PCR. The repertoire holds about 100,000 clones, roughly 80% seen once, with approximately 6.4% in the top ten. The source material was PBMCs. The origin of the receptors is a man aged 40-49 years in good health and CMV-seropositive.

This chain links TRBV15 with TRBJ2-7, with 10 bases aligning to TRBD2. Germline-derived CDR1 and CDR2 are LNHNV and YYDKDF (reference sequence). J was trimmed by 2 bases and V by 6 bases; bases with no gene match: 7. CDR3 size: 15 residues. The CDR3 DNA is TGTGCCACCAGGACCGGGACTAGCGCTACCTACGAGCAGTACTTC. This encodes CATRTGTSATYEQYF. The variable domain in full, with the rest retrieved from reference TRBV15 and TRBJ2-7, is DAMVIQNPRYQVTQFGKPVTLSCSQTLNHNVMYWYQQKSSQAPKLLFHYYDKDFNNEADTPDNFQSRRPNTSFCFLDIRSPGLGDTAMYLCATRTGTSATYEQYFGPGTRLTVT.

In nucleotides, the CDR3 is TGTGCCAGCTCACCAACCCTACAGGGGATGCAAGAGACCCAGTACTTC. This encodes CASSPTLQGMQETQYF. The chain is built from TRBV18 and TRBJ2-5, with 7 bases aligning to TRBD1. Germline loops: CDR1 KGHSH, CDR2 LQKENI. The CDR3 sequence is 16 residues long. Losses at the gene ends were 2 bases for V and 2 bases for J; bases not matched to a gene: 8.

This clone was detected a few times. The rearrangement links TRBV7-8 to TRBJ2-1, with 11 bases aligning to TRBD2. Germline V gene lookup returns CDR1 SGHVS and CDR2 FQNEAQ. The J segment lost 4 bases and the V segment lost 6 bases, leaving 5 bases of the junction unmatched. This CDR3 has 15 amino acids. CDR3 DNA: TGTGCCAGCAGTCTTAGCGGGAGGGTATACAATGAGCAGTTCTTC. It is translated as CASSLSGRVYNEQFF. Looking up the rest from reference TRBV7-8 and TRBJ2-1 gives the full variable domain: GAGVSQSPRYKVAKRGQDVALRCDPISGHVSLFWYQQALGQGPEFLTYFQNEAQLDKSGLPSDRFFAERPEGSVSTLKIQRTQQEDSAVYLCASSLSGRVYNEQFFGPGTRLTVL.

V gene TRBV29-1 combines with J gene TRBJ2-6; D possibly corresponds to TRBD1 (6 bases). Looked up from germline, CDR1 is SQVTM and CDR2 is ANQGSEA. V shed 7 bases and J shed 0 bases, with 22 bases lying between them. There are 18 residues in the CDR3. The CDR3 is CSDTAPRTESSGANVLTF. Written as DNA, the CDR3 is TGCAGCGACACAGCTCCCCGGACAGAAAGCTCTGGGGCCAACGTCCTGACTTTC. Full variable domain (outside the CDR3, taken from reference TRBV29-1 and TRBJ2-6): SAVISQKPSRDICQRGTSLTIQCQVDSQVTMMFWYRQQPGQSLTLIATANQGSEATYESGFVIDKFPISRPNLTFSTLTVSNMSPEDSSIYLCSDTAPRTESSGANVLTFGAGSRLTVL.

The V and J genes are TRBV7-8 and TRBJ1-4; D is ambiguous. CDR3 size: 13 residues. Germline CDR1 reads SGHVS; CDR2 reads FQNEAQ. The V and J ends lost 6 bases and 7 bases respectively, with 12 bases between them. The CDR3, as DNA: TGTGCCAGCAGACTAAATCCGGGTGAAAAACTGTTTTTT. Translating gives CASRLNPGEKLFF. Complete variable domain (other parts from reference TRBV7-8 and TRBJ1-4): GAGVSQSPRYKVAKRGQDVALRCDPISGHVSLFWYQQALGQGPEFLTYFQNEAQLDKSGLPSDRFFAERPEGSVSTLKIQRTQQEDSAVYLCASRLNPGEKLFFGSGTQLSVL.

This clone was observed a few times. The rearrangement joins TRBV29-1 to TRBJ2-3, with a possible D match to TRBD1 (6 bases). V was clipped by 4 bases and J by 2 bases, with 16 bases between them. Germline V gene lookup returns CDR1 SQVTM and CDR2 ANQGSEA. The CDR3 runs 15 residues. CDR3: CSVGSKMGATDTQYF. The CDR3 DNA is TGCAGCGTTGGGTCCAAAATGGGGGCCACAGATACGCAGTATTTT.

The chain carries TRBV21-1 and TRBJ2-7; the D call in the table, TRBD2, was not verified against the DNA. TRBV21-1 is termed a pseudogene. The CDR3 sequence is 15 residues long. In nucleotides, the CDR3 is TGTGCCAGCAGCAAAGATTGGCGGGGGACAAACGAGCAGTACTTC. It codes for CASSKDWRGTNEQYF.

V usage is TRBV6-1 and J usage is TRBJ2-7, with TRBD1 matching 8 bases. J lost 2 bases, V lost 4 bases, and 4 bases had no gene match. CDR3 length: 14 amino acids. Per germline, CDR1 MNHNS and CDR2 SASEGT. CDR3 coding DNA: TGTGCCAGCAGTGCGGACAGGGTAGCCTACGAGCAGTACTTC. Translating it yields CASSADRVAYEQYF.

The CDR3 reads CASSSNTGDYGYTF. Written as DNA, the CDR3 is TGTGCCAGTAGTTCGAATACAGGGGACTATGGCTACACCTTC. V gene TRBV19 combines with J gene TRBJ1-2, with 7 bases aligning to TRBD1. The CDR3 extends over 14 amino acids. Trimming cost V 5 bases and J 3 bases; bases outside gene matches: 6. Germline loops: CDR1 LNHDA, CDR2 SQIVND (reference sequence).

This clone was seen a handful of times. J is TRBJ2-7 and V is TRBV6-6; 9 bases match TRBD1. Trimming took 7 bases from V and 4 from J; bases not matched to a gene: 14. This CDR3 has 16 amino acids. Per the germline V gene, CDR1 is MNHNY and CDR2 is SVGAGI (reference sequence). CDR3: CASTKPPGQGKYEQYF. The CDR3 coding sequence is TGTGCCAGCACTAAACCGCCGGGACAGGGCAAATACGAGCAGTACTTC.

The DNA for the CDR3 is TGTGCCAGCAGCTCCAAACAGGGTTCGGCTAATGAAAAACTGTTTTTT. This gives the protein CASSSKQGSANEKLFF. V usage is TRBV7-9 and J usage is TRBJ1-4; D perhaps matches TRBD1 (6 bases). This CDR3 has 16 amino acids. The germline V gene encodes CDR1 SEHNR and CDR2 FQNEAQ (reference sequence). V was shortened by 4 bases and J by 3 bases, with 15 bases between the two germline ends.

The V call is TRBV5-4, the J call TRBJ2-3, with TRBD2 identical over 9 bases. V gave up 0 bases and J gave up 1 base; unmatched junction bases: 12. In germline, CDR1 is SGHNT, CDR2 YYREEE (reference sequence). The CDR3 totals 19 residues. The CDR3 DNA sequence: TGTGCCAGCAGCTTGGTAGGGGTAGCGGGAGTGGGTGGCACAGATACGCAGTATTTT. Amino acid sequence: CASSLVGVAGVGGTDTQYF.

This chain uses TRBV5-5 with TRBJ1-4; 7 bases align to TRBD1. The germline V gene has CDR1 SGHKS and CDR2 YYEKEE (reference sequence). V was clipped by 4 bases and J by 5 bases; unmatched bases: 5. This CDR3 contains 14 residues. Here the CDR3 reads CASSPGQSNEKLFF. In DNA form, the CDR3 reads TGTGCCAGCAGCCCGGGACAGAGCAATGAAAAACTGTTTTTT. Filled out from reference TRBV5-5 and TRBJ1-4, the complete variable domain reads DAGVTQSPTHLIKTRGQQVTLRCSPISGHKSVSWYQQVLGQGPQFIFQYYEKEERGRGNFPDRFSARQFPNYSSELNVNALLLGDSALYLCASSPGQSNEKLFFGSGTQLSVL.

The chain recombines TRBV9 with TRBJ2-7; D call uncertain. Trimming pared 0 bases from V and 0 bases from J, leaving 4 bases between. From germline, CDR1 is SGDLS and CDR2 YYNGEE. The CDR3 extends over 13 amino acids. The DNA for the CDR3 is TGTGCCAGCAGCGTAGCCGGCTCCTACGAGCAGTACTTC. Its protein is CASSVAGSYEQYF. The full variable domain, rest sourced from reference TRBV9 and TRBJ2-7, is DSGVTQTPKHLITATGQRVTLRCSPRSGDLSVYWYQQSLDQGLQFLIQYYNGEERAKGNILERFSAQQFPDLHSELNLSSLELGDSALYFCASSVAGSYEQYFGPGTRLTVT.

The sample holds a few counts of this clone. The chain couples TRBV5-6 to TRBJ2-7; TRBD1 aligns across 9 bases. CDR3 length: 14 amino acids. V lost 4 bases to trimming and J lost 3 bases; unmatched junction nucleotides: 5. The germline CDR1 and CDR2 sequences are SGHDT and YYEEEE. The CDR3 here is CASSEQGAVYEQYF. CDR3 sequence (DNA): TGTGCCAGCAGCGAACAGGGGGCGGTCTACGAGCAGTACTTC.

This clone has only one observation. Other DNA sequences of this sample code for an identical CDR3. V and J are TRBV5-4 and TRBJ1-1; 9 nucleotides agree with TRBD1. The CDR3 spans 14 residues. J lost 2 bases, V lost 4 bases, and 3 bases had no gene match. Germline lookup yields CDR1 SGHNT and CDR2 YYREEE (reference sequence). DNA of the CDR3: TGTGCCAGCAGCAGGGACAGGGTAAACACTGAAGCTTTCTTT. It yields the protein CASSRDRVNTEAFF.

This clone was seen once. The chain joins TRBV5-1 to TRBJ2-6; D unresolved. Trimming pared 3 bases from V and 1 base from J, leaving 8 bases between. Germline V CDR1 and CDR2: SGHRS, YFSETQ. The CDR3 consists of 15 residues. The CDR3 nucleotides read TGCGCCAGCAGCTCAGGAAGGTCTGGGGCCAACGTCCTGACTTTC. It specifies CASSSGRSGANVLTF.